The 17 T cell receptor beta chains below come from one sample, sequenced in a study of human T cells and chemical hapten exposure. Specified time point: healthy volunteer bleed at 6 weeks. Researchers extracted total RNA from unfractionated whole blood. From the RACE reads, TCRdb called clonotypes with MiXCR, one entry per CDR3 protein. This table holds more than 60,000 distinct CDR3 sequences, about 8.7% found once. Sequencing was done on a sample of whole blood. Every receptor here comes from a male donor in good health. Some clones in this sample may be carry-over from other donors' samples.

V is TRBV5-1 and J is TRBJ2-7; tentative D call: TRBD1 (6 bases). Germline V CDR1 and CDR2: SGHRS, YFSETQ. The CDR3 loop spans 13 amino acids. The V end was cut by 1 base, the J end by 2 bases, with 7 bases between. For the CDR3, the DNA is TGCGCCAGCAGCTTGAGGGACACCTACGAGCAGTACTTC. It encodes CASSLRDTYEQYF.

This clonotype was detected many times. This chain links TRBV29-1 with TRBJ1-1, with 8 bases that match TRBD1. Germline CDR1 and CDR2: SQVTM and ANQGSEA. V shed 3 bases and J 3 bases; nucleotides not matched to a gene: 6. The CDR3 has 14 amino acids. CDR3 residues: CSVEGTGWDTEAFF. The CDR3, as DNA: TGCAGCGTTGAGGGGACAGGTTGGGACACTGAAGCTTTCTTT.

Only a few counts were recorded for this clonotype. The DNA for the CDR3 is TGTGCCAGCCTCAGGGGACTAGGTTCCAATCAGCCCCAGCATTTT. Its translation: CASLRGLGSNQPQHF. The chain couples TRBV12-3 or TRBV12-4 to TRBJ1-5, with D possibly TRBD1 on 6 matching bases. Trimming took off 8 bases at V and 3 bases at J, with 17 bases between the two ends. The CDR3 contains 15 residues.

The chain combines TRBV18 with TRBJ1-2, with 11 bases that match TRBD1. Germline loops: CDR1 KGHSH, CDR2 LQKENI. The CDR3 extends over 15 amino acids. With V trimmed by 3 bases and J by 6 bases, 6 bases remained unmatched. The CDR3 bases are TGTGCCAGCTCACCCGGGACAGGGGGGATGGATGGCTACACCTTC. As protein: CASSPGTGGMDGYTF.

This clonotype occurred many times. Here the CDR3 reads CASSYGNPGSQPQHF. In DNA, the CDR3 is TGTGCCAGCAGTTACGGGAATCCAGGGTCTCAGCCCCAGCATTTT. This chain joins TRBV6-2 or TRBV6-3 and TRBJ1-5; TRBD1 is a possible D gene (5 bases). Per germline, CDR1 MNHEY and CDR2 SVGEGT. With 2 bases removed from V and 6 bases from J, the gap between germline ends came to 14 bases. This CDR3 contains 15 residues.

The chain employs TRBV16 and TRBJ1-6, with 9 bases aligning to TRBD1. This CDR3 region has 16 residues. The ends lost 2 bases at V and 8 bases at J; junction bases unmatched: 7. CDR1 is KGHSY and CDR2 is FQNENV in the germline V gene. The CDR3 spells CASSQLQGAQDSPLHF. CDR3 nucleotides: TGTGCCAGCAGCCAACTACAGGGGGCGCAGGATTCACCCCTCCACTTT.

At least ten counts were recorded for this clonotype. This chain's CDR3 is CSAHRERDYGYTF. The CDR3 DNA reads as TGCAGCGCCCACAGGGAACGGGACTATGGCTACACCTTC. The genes are TRBV29-1 and TRBJ1-2, with a tentative D call TRBD1 (6 bases). V lost 7 bases and J 3 bases, leaving 15 bases between the germline ends. Germline V CDR1 and CDR2: SQVTM, ANQGSEA. The CDR3 is 13 amino acids.

This clonotype was counted once. The chain joins TRBV7-6 to TRBJ2-3; no firm D call. CDR1 and CDR2 from the germline V gene are SGHVS and FNYEAQ. V lost 1 base to trimming and J lost 4 bases, with 12 bases between them. The CDR3 has 15 residues. The CDR3 sequence is CASSLEPSAADTQYF. The DNA for the CDR3 is TGTGCCAGCAGCTTAGAACCTTCAGCCGCAGATACGCAGTATTTT.

This clonotype was recorded at least ten times. The chain couples TRBV4-3 to TRBJ1-1; unclear D gene. Per germline, CDR1 LGHNA and CDR2 YSLEER. The CDR3 has 13 amino acids. The ends were cut back, 0 bases at V and 7 bases at J, with 9 bases in the middle. The CDR3 nucleotides read TGCGCCAGCAGCCAAGATCGTGACGGTGAAGCTTTCTTT. Encoded protein: CASSQDRDGEAFF.

This clonotype came up a few times. The genes are TRBV29-1 and TRBJ1-3; D uncertain. Germline loops: CDR1 SQVTM, CDR2 ANQGSEA. The CDR3 totals 14 residues. V lost 2 bases to trimming and J lost 0 bases, with 8 bases between them. The CDR3 DNA sequence: TGCAGCGTTGAACGAAGGAACTCTGGAAACACCATATATTTT. Protein: CSVERRNSGNTIYF. The full variable domain, with the rest looked up from reference TRBV29-1 and TRBJ1-3, is SAVISQKPSRDICQRGTSLTIQCQVDSQVTMMFWYRQQPGQSLTLIATANQGSEATYESGFVIDKFPISRPNLTFSTLTVSNMSPEDSSIYLCSVERRNSGNTIYFGEGSWLTVV.

V gene TRBV6-5 combines with J gene TRBJ2-1, with TRBD2 matching 11 bases. Germline CDR1 and CDR2: MNHEY and SVGAGI. Trimming removed 6 bases from V and 1 base from J; junction bases left unmatched: 5. The CDR3 loop spans 16 amino acids. CDR3 sequence reads: CASRSGTSGSYNEQFF. CDR3 bases: TGTGCCAGCAGATCAGGGACTAGCGGTTCCTACAATGAGCAGTTCTTC.

This clonotype was detected ten times or more. This rearrangement joins TRBV10-3 to TRBJ2-3; D is possibly TRBD1 (6 bases). Germline CDR1 ENHRY, CDR2 SYGVKD. The CDR3 is 11 amino acids. Trimming stripped 8 bases from V and 4 bases from J, with 7 bases between. CDR3 nucleotide sequence: TGTGCCATCTCAGGGGCAGATACGCAGTATTTT. It translates to CAISGADTQYF.

The chain couples TRBV9 to TRBJ2-7, with D possibly being TRBD1 (6 bases). CDR1 is SGDLS, CDR2 YYNGEE, per germline. V was clipped by 2 bases and J by 2 bases, with 11 bases between them. The CDR3 runs to 14 residues. The CDR3 protein is CASSVGAGAYEQYF. The CDR3 bases are TGTGCCAGCAGCGTCGGTGCAGGGGCCTACGAGCAGTACTTC.

This chain links TRBV11-2 with TRBJ2-1; D uncertain. The ends were cut back, 4 bases at V and 3 bases at J, with 4 bases in the middle. This CDR3 contains 12 residues. Germline values: CDR1 SGHAT, CDR2 FQNNGV. CDR3 bases: TGTGCCAGCAGCTCCGTCTACAATGAGCAGTTCTTC. Protein: CASSSVYNEQFF. Complete variable domain (other parts from reference TRBV11-2 and TRBJ2-1): EAGVAQSPRYKIIEKRQSVAFWCNPISGHATLYWYQQILGQGPKLLIQFQNNGVVDDSQLPKDRFSAERLKGVDSTLKIQPAKLEDSAVYLCASSSVYNEQFFGPGTRLTVL.

This clonotype was recorded at least ten times. The chain recombines TRBV25-1 with TRBJ2-7; TRBD1 matches 8 bases. This CDR3 has 13 residues. J lost 6 bases, V lost 3 bases, and 4 bases had no gene match. Germline values: CDR1 MGHDK, CDR2 SYGVNS. CDR3 DNA sequence: TGTGCCAGCAGTGAGGACAGGGCCAGCGAGCAGTACTTC. As protein: CASSEDRASEQYF.

The DNA for the CDR3 is TGTGCCAGCAGTGAATCCGGCAGCTATTCTGGGAATACCGGGGAGCTGTTTTTT. This codes for CASSESGSYSGNTGELFF. The chain uses TRBV25-1 and TRBJ2-2; D call uncertain. CDR1 is MGHDK, CDR2 SYGVNS, per germline. Trimming pared 1 base from V and 5 bases from J, leaving 20 bases between. The CDR3 runs to 18 residues.

V and J are TRBV20-1 and TRBJ2-4; D gene uncertain. CDR1 is DFQATT, CDR2 SNEGSKA, per germline (reference sequence). The V end was cut by 0 bases, the J end by 11 bases, with 8 bases between. CDR3 length: 11 amino acids. CDR3 nucleotide sequence: TGCAGTGCTAGAGATAGGAATCTTCAGTACTTC. Translated, it gives CSARDRNLQYF.